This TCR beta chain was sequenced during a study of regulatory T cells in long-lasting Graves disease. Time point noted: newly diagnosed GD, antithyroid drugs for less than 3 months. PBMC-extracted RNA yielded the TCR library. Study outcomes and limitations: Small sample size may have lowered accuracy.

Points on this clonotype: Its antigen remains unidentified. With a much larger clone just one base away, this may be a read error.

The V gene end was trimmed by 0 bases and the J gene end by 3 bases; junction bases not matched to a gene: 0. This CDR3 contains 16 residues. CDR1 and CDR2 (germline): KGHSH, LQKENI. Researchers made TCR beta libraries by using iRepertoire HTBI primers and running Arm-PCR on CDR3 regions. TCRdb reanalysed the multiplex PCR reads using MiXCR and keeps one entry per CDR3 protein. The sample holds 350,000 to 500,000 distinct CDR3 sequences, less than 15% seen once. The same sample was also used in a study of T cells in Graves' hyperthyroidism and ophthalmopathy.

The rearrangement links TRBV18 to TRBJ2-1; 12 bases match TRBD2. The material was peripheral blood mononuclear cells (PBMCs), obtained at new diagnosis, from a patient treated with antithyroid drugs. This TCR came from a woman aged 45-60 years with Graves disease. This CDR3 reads CASSPPTSGSYNEQFF. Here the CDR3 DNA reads TGTGCCAGCTCACCACCGACTAGCGGGAGCTACAATGAGCAGTTCTTC.